These T cell receptor beta chains were read from a single sample in a study of cytomegalovirus exposure and HLA in healthy donors. This table comes from immunoSEQ multiplex PCR, and its TCRdb copy is limited to in-frame clones, with some not included. The table lists approximately 100,000 clones, about 74% of them singletons. The sequencing input was PBMCs. The origin of the receptors is a man between 60 and 70 years old in good health and CMV-seropositive. CDR3s include the opening cysteine and the closing phenylalanine or tryptophan. Fields, in order: V gene, D gene, J gene, clone size, CDR3 length, CDR3 protein, CDR3 DNA. The D gene is left open where the match is weak. Some rows have no size entry. The others give once, few or many, or a class for an expanded clone.

TRBV27	.	TRBJ2-7	.	15	CASSLSRRSSYEQYF	TGTGCCAGCAGTTTATCGCGGAGAAGCTCCTACGAGCAGTACTTC
TRBV4-2	.	TRBJ1-5	.	19	CASSQEPGAVYSVNQPQHF	TGTGCCAGCAGCCAAGAACCTGGGGCAGTATACTCCGTAAATCAGCCCCAGCATTTT
TRBV9	TRBD1	TRBJ1-4	.	20	CASSAGDRGWATATNEKLFF	TGTGCCAGCAGCGCGGGGGACAGGGGGTGGGCAACTGCAACTAATGAAAAACTGTTTTTT
TRBV30	TRBD1	TRBJ2-5	.	13	CAWGRGGKETQYF	TGTGCCTGGGGGCGAGGGGGCAAGGAGACCCAGTACTTC
TRBV25-1	TRBD1	TRBJ2-1	.	16	CASSEYTGQGSDEQFF	TGTGCCAGCAGTGAATATACCGGACAGGGGTCAGATGAGCAGTTCTTC
TRBV10-3	.	TRBJ2-5	.	13	CAISGGVLETQYF	TGTGCCATCAGTGGGGGAGTGCTAGAGACCCAGTACTTC
TRBV6-1	.	TRBJ1-6	.	15	CASTGPTTQGAPLHF	TGTGCCAGCACCGGACCCACAACCCAAGGGGCACCCCTCCACTTT
TRBV4-3	TRBD2	TRBJ2-2	.	18	CASSQDLIGGGITGELFF	TGCGCCAGCAGCCAAGATCTAATCGGCGGGGGAATCACCGGGGAGCTGTTTTTT
TRBV5-1	TRBD2	TRBJ2-3	once	14	CASSQRGTTDTQYF	TGCGCCAGCTCCCAGCGGGGGACCACAGATACGCAGTATTTT
TRBV19	TRBD1	TRBJ1-2	.	15	CASTVAGGDGYGYTF	TGTGCCAGTACTGTAGCAGGGGGCGATGGCTATGGCTACACCTTC
TRBV28	.	TRBJ2-1	.	15	CASSLGGAGTNEQFF	TGTGCCAGCAGTTTAGGAGGGGCAGGGACCAATGAGCAGTTCTTC
TRBV4-1	TRBD1	TRBJ2-6	once	16	CASSLDRDSGANVLTF	TGCGCCAGCAGTCTGGACAGGGACTCTGGGGCCAACGTCCTGACTTTC
TRBV4-3	.	TRBJ2-3	.	16	CASSQGGLWITDTQYF	TGCGCCAGCAGCCAAGGGGGGCTTTGGATCACAGATACGCAGTATTTT
TRBV9	TRBD2	TRBJ2-7	.	17	CASSASSRGTSGVEQYF	TGTGCCAGCAGCGCCTCCTCGCGAGGGACTAGCGGTGTCGAGCAGTACTTC
TRBV5-6	TRBD2	TRBJ2-1	.	15	CASSLGGGLNNEQFF	TGTGCCAGCAGCTTGGGCGGGGGACTAAACAATGAGCAGTTCTTC
TRBV9	.	TRBJ2-7	few	14	CASSPGSALNEQYF	TGTGCCAGCAGCCCAGGGTCTGCTTTGAACGAGCAGTACTTC
TRBV19	.	TRBJ2-1	few	13	CASSPGQTREQFF	TGTGCCAGTAGTCCAGGACAGACGCGAGAGCAGTTCTTC
TRBV9	.	TRBJ2-2	.	15	CASSVVERNTGELFF	TGTGCCAGCAGCGTAGTGGAGAGGAACACCGGGGAGCTGTTTTTT
TRBV10-3	.	TRBJ2-7	.	14	CAISERQGSYGQYF	TGTGCCATCAGTGAGAGGCAGGGGAGTTACGGGCAGTACTTC
TRBV15	.	TRBJ1-6	.	16	CATSSSRGGFTSPLHF	TGTGCCACCAGCAGCTCTAGGGGGGGTTTCACTTCACCCCTCCACTTT
TRBV13	.	TRBJ1-2	.	14	CASSQRGDNYGYTF	TGTGCCAGCAGCCAACGGGGGGATAACTATGGCTACACCTTC
TRBV19	TRBD1	TRBJ1-6	once	17	CASSPRDRAGNNSPLHF	TGTGCCAGTAGTCCACGGGACAGGGCGGGGAATAATTCACCCCTCCACTTT
TRBV19	TRBD1	TRBJ1-4	.	15	CASSMGTAGDEKLFF	TGTGCCAGTAGTATGGGGACAGCCGGGGATGAAAAACTGTTTTTT
TRBV27	TRBD1	TRBJ2-2	.	16	CASSLEQGVGTGELFF	TGTGCCAGCAGTTTGGAACAGGGGGTGGGCACCGGGGAGCTGTTTTTT
TRBV6-5	.	TRBJ2-2	.	12	CASAGGNGELFF	TGTGCCTCAGCAGGGGGGAACGGGGAGCTGTTTTTT
TRBV7-9	.	TRBJ1-3	.	14	CASSLGVSGNTIYF	TGTGCCAGCAGCTTAGGAGTCTCTGGAAACACCATATATTTT